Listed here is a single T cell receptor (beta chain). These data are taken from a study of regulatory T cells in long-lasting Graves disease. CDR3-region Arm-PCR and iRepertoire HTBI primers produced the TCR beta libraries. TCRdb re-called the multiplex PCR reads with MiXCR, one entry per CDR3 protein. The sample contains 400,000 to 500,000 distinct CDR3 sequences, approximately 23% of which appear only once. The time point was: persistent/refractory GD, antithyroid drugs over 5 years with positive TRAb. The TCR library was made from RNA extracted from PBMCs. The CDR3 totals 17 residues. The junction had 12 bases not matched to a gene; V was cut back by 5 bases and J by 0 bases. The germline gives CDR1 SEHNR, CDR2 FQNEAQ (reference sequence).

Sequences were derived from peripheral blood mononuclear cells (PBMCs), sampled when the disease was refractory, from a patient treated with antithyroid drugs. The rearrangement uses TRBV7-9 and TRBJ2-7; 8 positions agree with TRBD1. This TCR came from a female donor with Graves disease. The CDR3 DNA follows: TGTGCCAGCAGCCCTTCCTTGGACAGGGTCCGCTCCTACGAGCAGTACTTC. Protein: CASSPSLDRVRSYEQYF.